This passage covers 6 T cell receptor beta chains from one sample sequenced in a study of blood T cell repertoires in COVID-19. Clones were sequenced by immunoSEQ multiplex PCR, and TCRdb holds only the in-frame ones, with some missing. The data hold some 260,000 clones, with 85% to 90% observed a single time. Sequencing was performed on PBMCs or T cells enriched from blood (not recorded which). The source is a man between 40 and 49 years old who had recovered from COVID-19.

V gene TRBV5-5 combines with J gene TRBJ1-2; tentatively, D is TRBD1 (5 bases). The V end was cut by 4 bases, the J end by 3 bases, with 25 bases between. The V gene's germline CDR1 is SGHKS and CDR2 YYEKEE (reference sequence). This CDR3 spans 18 amino acids. The CDR3 DNA follows: TGTGCCAGCAGCACAGGCCCGCGACCTGATGGCTTCCACTATGGCTACACCTTC. Encoded protein: CASSTGPRPDGFHYGYTF.

The chain links TRBV4-1 to TRBJ2-7, with 10 nucleotides matching TRBD2. V trimming: 1 base; J trimming: 7 bases; junction bases outside the gene matches: 10. CDR1 MGHRA and CDR2 YSYEKL come from the germline V gene. The CDR3 extends over 16 amino acids. The CDR3 coding sequence is TGCGCCAGCAGCCAAGTTCGCGCTAGCGGGGGTTTTGAGCAGTACTTC. Translating it yields CASSQVRASGGFEQYF.

The chain carries TRBV13 and TRBJ1-2, with D unclear. The V gene lost 2 bases and the J gene lost 4 bases, with 5 bases spanning the gap. CDR3 length: 12 residues. Germline values: CDR1 PRHDT, CDR2 FYEKMQ (reference sequence). This chain's CDR3 is CASSLPLYGYTF. DNA of the CDR3: TGTGCCAGCAGCTTACCCCTCTATGGCTACACCTTC.

This chain connects TRBV7-8 to TRBJ1-5; 8 nucleotides agree with TRBD1. The CDR3 spans 13 residues. The junction had 1 base not matched to a gene; V was cut back by 1 base and J by 8 bases. In germline, CDR1 is SGHVS, CDR2 FQNEAQ. CDR3 sequence reads: CASSLGQGKPQHF. The CDR3 DNA is TGTGCCAGCAGCTTAGGACAGGGGAAGCCCCAGCATTTT.

This chain connects TRBV3-1 (or the pseudogene TRBV3-2) to TRBJ1-6; possibly TRBD1 for D (5 bases). The V gene's germline CDR1 is LGHDT and CDR2 YNNKEL (reference sequence). The CDR3 sequence is 14 residues long. V lost 2 bases and J lost 7, with 9 bases in between. In DNA, the CDR3 is TGTGCCAGCAGCCAAAACCAGGGAAATTCACCCCTCCACTTT. Encoded protein: CASSQNQGNSPLHF.

This sequence joins TRBV5-4 and TRBJ1-1, with TRBD1 matching 7 bases. Trimming at V came to 4 bases and at J to 6 bases, leaving 9 bases not matched to a gene. The germline CDR1 and CDR2 sequences are SGHNT and YYREEE (reference sequence). CDR3 length: 14 residues. CDR3 DNA sequence: TGTGCCAGCAGCACCAGACAGGGTCGACCTGAAGCTTTCTTT. This codes for CASSTRQGRPEAFF. The full variable domain, rest sourced from reference TRBV5-4 and TRBJ1-1, is ETGVTQSPTHLIKTRGQQVTLRCSSQSGHNTVSWYQQALGQGPQFIFQYYREEENGRGNFPPRFSGLQFPNYSSELNVNALELDDSALYLCASSTRQGRPEAFFGQGTRLTVV.